Presented here are 31 T cell receptor beta chains from one specimen sequenced in a study of cytotoxic CD8 clonotypes in ibrutinib-treated CLL. Profiled with immunoSEQ multiplex PCR; TCRdb holds only in-frame clones, not every one. The table includes tens of thousands of clones, nearly 50% detected once. Source: PBMCs, taken before ibrutinib treatment. The receptors were sampled from a human donor with chronic lymphocytic leukemia.

The sample holds a few counts of this clone. The chain combines TRBV7-8 with TRBJ2-3; possible D gene TRBD2, 7 bases. The V end was cut by 1 base, the J end by 7 bases, with 18 bases between. The CDR3 consists of 16 residues. Germline CDR1 reads SGHVS; CDR2 reads FQNEAQ. This CDR3 is CASSLGGGAAFHTQYF. The CDR3, as DNA: TGTGCCAGCAGCTTAGGTGGGGGGGCCGCTTTCCATACGCAGTATTTT.

The chain joins TRBV11-2 to TRBJ2-5; 10 bases fit TRBD2. The CDR3 spans 16 residues. After removal of 4 bases from V and 5 bases from J, the junction contained 10 bases not matched to a gene. The germline gives CDR1 SGHAT, CDR2 FQNNGV. The CDR3 loop is CASSSLSGGAGETQYF. The CDR3 DNA follows: TGTGCCAGCAGCTCCCTGAGCGGGGGGGCCGGTGAGACCCAGTACTTC.

The rearrangement links TRBV7-2 to TRBJ2-1, with TRBD2 matching over 10 bases. The V and J ends lost 1 base and 4 bases, in that order; junction bases with no gene match: 7. Germline CDR1 reads SGHTA; CDR2 reads FQGNSA. The CDR3 totals 17 residues. DNA for the CDR3: TGTGCCAGCAGCTTAGAGTTCGCTAGCGGGGGATACAATGAGCAGTTCTTC. It encodes CASSLEFASGGYNEQFF. Full variable domain (outside the CDR3, taken from reference TRBV7-2 and TRBJ2-1): GAGVSQSPSNKVTEKGKDVELRCDPISGHTALYWYRQSLGQGLEFLIYFQGNSAPDKSGLPSDRFSAERTGGSVSTLTIQRTQQEDSAVYLCASSLEFASGGYNEQFFGPGTRLTVL.

The table lists this clone with a few counts. This chain uses TRBV13 with TRBJ1-2; D may be TRBD1 (5 bases). Looked up from germline, CDR1 is PRHDT and CDR2 is FYEKMQ (reference sequence). V was clipped by 1 base and J by 4 bases, with 16 bases between them. The CDR3 extends over 16 amino acids. The DNA of the CDR3 is TGTGCCAGCAGCTTAGCGCAGGGCGCGACTTTCTATGGCTACACCTTC. This sequence encodes CASSLAQGATFYGYTF.

V and J are TRBV4-2 and TRBJ2-3, with 7 positions matching TRBD1. The CDR3 is 15 residues long. The germline V gene has CDR1 LGHNA and CDR2 YNFKEQ. Trimming at V came to 5 bases and at J to 2 bases, leaving 7 bases not matched to a gene. CDR3 bases: TGTGCCAGCAGCTATAACAGGGGATCCACAGATACGCAGTATTTT. It is translated as CASSYNRGSTDTQYF.

This chain uses TRBV6-6 with TRBJ2-3; no firm D call. With 0 bases removed from V and 5 bases from J, the gap between germline ends came to 6 bases. The length of the CDR3 is 13 residues. Germline V lookup: CDR1 MNHNY, CDR2 SVGAGI (reference sequence). The CDR3 nucleotides read TGTGCCAGCAGTTACTCACGGGTAGATACGCAGTATTTT. Protein: CASSYSRVDTQYF.

This clone has only one observation. The chain combines TRBV6-6 with TRBJ1-2; TRBD1 is a possible D gene (6 bases). CDR3 length equals 13 residues. The V end was cut by 6 bases, the J end by 8 bases, with 16 bases between. Germline lookup yields CDR1 MNHNY and CDR2 SVGAGI (reference sequence). For the CDR3, the DNA is TGTGCCAGCAGGATACCCCAGGGGTCGGGCTACACCTTC. This translates into CASRIPQGSGYTF.

V gene TRBV28 combines with J gene TRBJ1-1; a weak D match, TRBD1 (6 bases). With 6 bases removed from V and 0 bases from J, the gap between germline ends came to 17 bases. The CDR3 runs to 16 residues. CDR1 MDHEN and CDR2 SYDVKM come from the germline V gene. The CDR3 loop reads CASSPPGQAMNTEAFF. The CDR3 DNA sequence: TGTGCCAGCAGCCCCCCGGGACAAGCGATGAACACTGAAGCTTTCTTT.

This clone was observed a few times. For the CDR3, the DNA is TGTGCCAGCAGCACCGACAGAACCTCTGGAAACACCATATATTTT. Its translation: CASSTDRTSGNTIYF. This chain links TRBV7-9 with TRBJ1-3; a possible D gene is TRBD1 (5 bases). The V end lost 5 bases, the J end lost 0 bases, and 11 bases lay between the germline ends. The V gene's germline CDR1 is SEHNR and CDR2 FQNEAQ (reference sequence). The CDR3 consists of 15 residues.

The chain joins TRBV7-9 to TRBJ2-7; no firm D call. The V end lost 3 bases, the J end lost 5 bases, and 20 bases lay between the germline ends. The CDR3 is made up of 16 amino acids. Germline V gives CDR1 SEHNR, CDR2 FQNEAQ (reference sequence). CDR3 residues: CASSFIRAPALDEQYF. DNA of the CDR3: TGTGCCAGCAGCTTCATCCGGGCTCCGGCATTGGACGAGCAGTACTTC.

The J gene is TRBJ2-3, the V gene TRBV7-3; TRBD2 agrees at 9 bases. After removal of 2 bases from V and 6 bases from J, the junction contained 6 bases not matched to a gene. The CDR3 has 15 amino acids. Germline CDR1 reads SGHTA; CDR2 reads FQGTGA. The CDR3 region is CASSLYSGGRDTQYF. CDR3 in DNA: TGTGCCAGCAGCTTATATAGCGGGGGACGTGATACGCAGTATTTT.

This clone was observed a few times. The chain is built from TRBV5-4 and TRBJ2-7, with a weak D call TRBD2 (6 bases). This CDR3 has 15 residues. The ends were cut back, 2 bases at V and 5 bases at J, with 17 bases in the middle. Germline V lookup: CDR1 SGHNT, CDR2 YYREEE (reference sequence). The CDR3 is CASSLWAGSRDEQYF. CDR3 coding DNA: TGTGCCAGCAGCTTATGGGCGGGGTCCAGAGACGAGCAGTACTTC.

The CDR3 region has the DNA TGTGCCAGCAGCCCCAGTAGCCCTTTTTGGGCGGGGGACTACAATGAGCAGTTCTTC. As protein: CASSPSSPFWAGDYNEQFF. The chain employs TRBV9 and TRBJ2-1, with 7 positions matching TRBD2. Trimming at V came to 4 bases and at J to 3 bases, leaving 19 bases not matched to a gene. The CDR3 sequence is 19 residues long. CDR1 and CDR2 (germline): SGDLS, YYNGEE.

The chain joins TRBV6-4 to TRBJ1-1; maybe TRBD1 (5 bases). CDR1 is MRHNA, CDR2 SNTAGT, per germline. CDR3 length: 15 residues. Trimming removed 3 bases from V and 2 bases from J, with 13 bases in between. This chain's CDR3 is CASSEQGGGNTEAFF. The CDR3 bases are TGTGCCAGCAGTGAGCAGGGAGGAGGTAACACTGAAGCTTTCTTT.

This clone has just a few counts. The chain combines TRBV7-3 with TRBJ2-5; 11 bases fit TRBD1. Germline assignment: CDR1 SGHTA and CDR2 FQGTGA. This CDR3 has 13 residues. V dropped 2 bases and J dropped 8; count of bases not matched to a gene: 1. DNA for the CDR3: TGTGCCAGCAGCTTAGGGACAGGGGGTACCCAGTACTTC. This gives the protein CASSLGTGGTQYF.

This clone was recorded once. The chain joins TRBV29-1 to TRBJ2-3; D gene uncertain. The CDR3 sequence is 11 residues long. Trimming shortened V by 2 bases and J by 4 bases, and 4 bases separated the two germline ends. CDR1 is SQVTM and CDR2 is ANQGSEA in the germline V gene. CDR3 sequence reads: CSVERADTQYF. In DNA form, the CDR3 reads TGCAGCGTTGAAAGGGCAGATACGCAGTATTTT.

The gene calls are TRBV7-2 and TRBJ2-7, with D unresolved. There are 11 residues in the CDR3. Per the germline V gene, CDR1 is SGHTA and CDR2 is FQGNSA. The ends were cut back, 5 bases at V and 2 bases at J, with 4 bases in the middle. The chain's CDR3 is CASSGTYEQYF. As DNA, the CDR3 is TGTGCCAGCAGCGGTACCTACGAGCAGTACTTC.

This clone has a handful of counts. The chain joins TRBV23-1 to TRBJ1-5; D gene unclear. TRBV23-1 is an ORF, and what it does is uncertain. The V end lost 2 bases, the J end lost 1 base, and 6 bases lay between the germline ends. CDR3 length: 14 residues. CDR3: CASSQNWSNQPQHF. The CDR3 nucleotides read TGCGCCAGCAGTCAAAATTGGAGCAATCAGCCCCAGCATTTT.

In this sample, this clone is medium-sized (0.01 to 0.1%). The CDR3 loop is CASSSGQAETEAFF. The DNA of the CDR3 is TGCGCCAGCAGCTCTGGACAGGCCGAGACTGAAGCTTTCTTT. The rearrangement uses TRBV5-1 and TRBJ1-1, with TRBD1 matching over 7 bases. V lost 3 bases, J lost 5 bases, and 7 bases stayed unmatched. The CDR3 loop spans 14 amino acids. CDR1 is SGHRS and CDR2 is YFSETQ in the germline V gene.

The J gene is TRBJ1-1, the V gene TRBV9, with D tentatively TRBD1 (6 bases). V lost 0 bases and J lost 6, with 9 bases in between. The CDR3 covers 13 residues. Per germline, CDR1 SGDLS and CDR2 YYNGEE. The CDR3 DNA reads as TGTGCCAGCAGCGTAGGTGGGGGCGCTGAAGCTTTCTTT. This gives the protein CASSVGGGAEAFF.

This clone turned up a few times. The gene calls are TRBV4-1 and TRBJ1-2, with TRBD1 matching over 9 bases. Germline CDR1 MGHRA, CDR2 YSYEKL. This CDR3 contains 15 residues. Unmatched junction bases numbered 3, after V lost 3 bases and J lost 1 base. The CDR3 nucleotides read TGCGCCAGCAGCCAGGGGACAGGGATTAACTATGGCTACACCTTC. This gives the protein CASSQGTGINYGYTF.

This clone was counted only a few times. J is TRBJ2-7 and V is TRBV2; the D gene is possibly TRBD1 (6 bases). The length of the CDR3 is 14 residues. V was pared by 8 bases and J by 2 bases, with 16 bases between. Germline CDR1 and CDR2: SNHLY and FYNNEI. The CDR3 DNA reads as TGTGCCAGCGGATGGACAGAAATGACCTACGAGCAGTACTTC. Its translation is CASGWTEMTYEQYF.

The rearrangement links TRBV5-6 to TRBJ1-5; no reliable D call. This CDR3 has 12 residues. Germline assignment: CDR1 SGHDT and CDR2 YYEEEE. The germline V and J ends were trimmed by 0 bases and 9 bases, with 7 bases remaining between them. CDR3 loop: CASSLGGTPQHF. CDR3 in DNA: TGTGCCAGCAGCTTGGGGGGTACGCCCCAGCATTTT. The whole variable domain, filled in from reference TRBV5-6 and TRBJ1-5, reads DAGVTQSPTHLIKTRGQQVTLRCSPKSGHDTVSWYQQALGQGPQFIFQYYEEEERQRGNFPDRFSGHQFPNYSSELNVNALLLGDSALYLCASSLGGTPQHFGDGTRLSIL.

This clone was observed a few times. The rearrangement joins TRBV18 to TRBJ1-4; possibly TRBD1 for D (5 bases). This CDR3 comprises 16 residues. V lost 5 bases, J lost 6 bases, and 19 bases lay in between. Germline V gene sequence: CDR1 KGHSH, CDR2 LQKENI. The CDR3 spells CASSETRTLGDEKLFF. The CDR3 DNA reads as TGTGCCAGCTCAGAGACCAGGACCTTAGGGGATGAAAAACTGTTTTTT.

The chain couples TRBV2 to TRBJ2-4; D call uncertain. Germline V gene data show CDR1 as SNHLY and CDR2 as FYNNEI. Deletions cut 3 bases from V and 4 bases from J, with 1 base between. The CDR3 totals 11 residues. Here the CDR3 reads CASSDKNIQYF. DNA of the CDR3: TGTGCCAGCAGTGATAAAAACATTCAGTACTTC.

This CDR3 reads CASSLDRSAKQYF. The CDR3 nucleotides are TGTGCCAGCAGCTTAGATAGGTCCGCGAAGCAGTACTTC. The V call is TRBV11-2, the J call TRBJ2-7, with D hard to call. Germline CDR1 SGHAT, CDR2 FQNNGV. The V end was cut by 0 bases, the J end by 8 bases, with 11 bases between. The CDR3 runs 13 residues.

The chain links TRBV7-3 to TRBJ2-2, with a tentative D call TRBD2 (6 bases). V was cut by 2 bases and J by 1 base, with 17 bases left in between. Germline V gene sequence: CDR1 SGHTA, CDR2 FQGTGA. This CDR3 has 18 residues. This chain's CDR3 is CASSLGPRGGMNTGELFF. The CDR3 bases are TGTGCCAGCAGCTTAGGACCTCGTGGCGGGATGAACACCGGGGAGCTGTTTTTT.

V usage is TRBV28 and J usage is TRBJ1-2, with TRBD1 matching 10 bases. V dropped 4 bases and J dropped 5; count of bases not matched to a gene: 1. The germline V gene has CDR1 MDHEN and CDR2 SYDVKM. The CDR3 is 13 residues long. The CDR3 nucleotides are TGTGCCAGCAGTTCGGGACAGGGGTATGGCTACACCTTC. The encoded protein is CASSSGQGYGYTF.

The CDR3 sequence is CASSTDRDNEKLFF. DNA for the CDR3: TGTGCCAGCTCGACCGACAGAGATAATGAAAAACTGTTTTTT. The chain joins TRBV18 to TRBJ1-4; D may be TRBD1 (5 bases). The germline CDR1 and CDR2 sequences are KGHSH and LQKENI. The ends were cut back, 6 bases at V and 4 bases at J, with 12 bases in the middle. This CDR3 spans 14 amino acids.

This clone was counted a few times. J is TRBJ1-5 and V is TRBV2; D gene ambiguous. Germline V gene lookup returns CDR1 SNHLY and CDR2 FYNNEI. The germline V and J ends were trimmed by 0 bases and 7 bases, with 10 bases remaining between them. The CDR3 has 14 amino acids. The CDR3 here is CASSEARFSQPQHF. The CDR3 DNA sequence: TGTGCCAGCAGTGAAGCGCGGTTTTCCCAGCCCCAGCATTTT.

This clone has only a few counts. V and J are TRBV18 and TRBJ1-1, with D possibly being TRBD1 (5 bases). Between the trimmed V and J ends, which lost 3 bases and 0 bases, there was a span of 11 bases. Looked up from germline, CDR1 is KGHSH and CDR2 is LQKENI. The CDR3 has 15 residues. In nucleotides, the CDR3 is TGTGCCAGCTCACCGACAGAGACAATGAACACTGAAGCTTTCTTT. It is translated as CASSPTETMNTEAFF.